This T cell receptor (beta chain) was observed in a study of T cells in Graves' hyperthyroidism and ophthalmopathy. It was RNA transcripts that yielded the amplified TCR beta CDR3 regions. The TCR CDR3 was amplified in a first-round RT-PCR using the HTBI primer set. TCRdb independently ran MiXCR on the multiplex PCR reads; one entry per CDR3 protein. The sample holds about 410,000 distinct CDR3 sequences; roughly 15% are singletons and the top ten take about 13%. Germline assignment: CDR1 SGHTA and CDR2 FQGNSA. V gave up 0 bases and J gave up 3 bases, with 15 bases separating them. There are 16 residues in the CDR3. In its sample, this clonotype was seen many times.

V and J are TRBV7-2 and TRBJ2-7; no clear D. This TCR derives from a man between 18 and 29 years old with Graves' ophthalmopathy. The sequencing input was blood. This chain's CDR3 is CASSLAGSDLIYEQYF. Written as DNA, the CDR3 is TGTGCCAGCAGCTTAGCGGGAAGTGACCTCATCTACGAGCAGTACTTC.